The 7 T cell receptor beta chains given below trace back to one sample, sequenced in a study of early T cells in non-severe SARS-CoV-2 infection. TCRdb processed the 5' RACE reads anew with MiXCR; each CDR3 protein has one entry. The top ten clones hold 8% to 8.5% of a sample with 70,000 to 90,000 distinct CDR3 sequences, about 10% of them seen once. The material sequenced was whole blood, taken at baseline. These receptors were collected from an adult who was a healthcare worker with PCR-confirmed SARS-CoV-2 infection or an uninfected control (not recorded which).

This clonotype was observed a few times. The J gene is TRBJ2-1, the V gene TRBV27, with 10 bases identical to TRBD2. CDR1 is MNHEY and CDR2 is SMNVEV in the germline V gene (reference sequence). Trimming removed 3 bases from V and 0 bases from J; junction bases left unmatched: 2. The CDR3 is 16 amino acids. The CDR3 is CASSFPSGGSYNEQFF. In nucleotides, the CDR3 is TGTGCCAGCAGTTTCCCTAGCGGGGGCTCCTACAATGAGCAGTTCTTC.

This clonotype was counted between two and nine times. The CDR3 loop is CASSLWGRGGYTF. The CDR3 nucleotides read TGTGCCAGCAGTTTATGGGGGAGAGGCGGCTACACCTTC. The rearrangement uses TRBV28 and TRBJ1-2; D remains unclear. This CDR3 comprises 13 residues. The germline gives CDR1 MDHEN, CDR2 SYDVKM. Deletions cut 0 bases from V and 8 bases from J, with 10 bases between.

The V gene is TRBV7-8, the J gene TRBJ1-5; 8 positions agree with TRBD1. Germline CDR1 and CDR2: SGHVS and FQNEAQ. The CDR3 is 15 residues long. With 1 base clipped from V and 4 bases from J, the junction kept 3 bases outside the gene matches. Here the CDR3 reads CASSLGRGRNQPQHF. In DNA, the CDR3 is TGTGCCAGCAGCTTAGGCAGGGGGCGAAATCAGCCCCAGCATTTT.

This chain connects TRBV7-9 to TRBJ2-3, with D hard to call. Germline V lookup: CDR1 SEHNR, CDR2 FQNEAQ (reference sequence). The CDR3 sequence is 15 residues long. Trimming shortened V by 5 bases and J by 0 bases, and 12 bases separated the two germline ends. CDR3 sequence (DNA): TGTGCCAGCAGCGAGTACGCCACTAGCACAGATACGCAGTATTTT. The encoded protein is CASSEYATSTDTQYF.

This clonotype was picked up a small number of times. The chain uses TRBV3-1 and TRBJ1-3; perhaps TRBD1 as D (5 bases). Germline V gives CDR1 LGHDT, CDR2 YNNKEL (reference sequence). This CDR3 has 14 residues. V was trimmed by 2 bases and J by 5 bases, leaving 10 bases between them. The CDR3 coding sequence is TGTGCCAGCAGCCAAAGGGGACGGCGAAACACCATATATTTT. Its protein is CASSQRGRRNTIYF.

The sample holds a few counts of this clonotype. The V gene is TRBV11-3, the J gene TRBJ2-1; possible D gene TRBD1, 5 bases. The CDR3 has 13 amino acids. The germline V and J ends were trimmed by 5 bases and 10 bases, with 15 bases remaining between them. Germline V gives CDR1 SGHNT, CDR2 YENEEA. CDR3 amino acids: CASSGPPGREQFF. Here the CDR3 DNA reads TGTGCCAGCAGCGGACCCCCAGGGCGCGAGCAGTTCTTC.

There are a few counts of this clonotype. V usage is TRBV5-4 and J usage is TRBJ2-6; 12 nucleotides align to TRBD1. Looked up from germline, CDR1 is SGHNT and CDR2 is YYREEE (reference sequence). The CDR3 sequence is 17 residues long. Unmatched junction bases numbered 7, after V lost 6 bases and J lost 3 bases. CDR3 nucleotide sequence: TGTGCCAGCAAACACCGGGACAGGGGGCTTGGGGCCAACGTCCTGACTTTC. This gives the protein CASKHRDRGLGANVLTF.